This section outlines one T cell receptor (beta chain) sequence together with its context. Sequencing used immunoSEQ multiplex PCR; TCRdb keeps in-frame clones, though not all of them. The profile shows about 150,000 clones, approximately 94% of them singletons. This specimen belongs to a study of T cell responses to AZD1222 COVID-19 vaccine. The germline V gene has CDR1 MNHNS and CDR2 SASEGT. The germline V and J ends were trimmed by 3 bases and 4 bases, with 6 bases remaining between them. There are 12 residues in the CDR3. The source material was peripheral blood, sampled on day 0 of AZD1222 vaccination. The TCR was taken from an adult in good health. The chain couples TRBV6-1 to TRBJ1-1; D gene uncertain. The CDR3 nucleotides read TGTGCCAGCAGTGATTGGGGCACTGAAGCTTTCTTT. Translating it yields CASSDWGTEAFF.